Following are 24 T cell receptor beta chains from one sample sequenced in a study of early T cells in non-severe SARS-CoV-2 infection. Via MiXCR, TCRdb re-called the 5' RACE reads, giving one row per CDR3 protein. This repertoire shows approximately 50,000 distinct CDR3 sequences, 7% to 10% found once; its top ten account for about 4.2%. Sample: whole blood. The receptors derive from an adult who was a healthcare worker with PCR-confirmed SARS-CoV-2 infection or an uninfected control (not recorded which).

This clonotype was detected a few times. The chain has TRBV2 and TRBJ2-4; possible D gene TRBD2, 6 bases. There are 14 residues in the CDR3. The ends were cut back, 3 bases at V and 9 bases at J, with 15 bases in the middle. The germline CDR1 and CDR2 sequences are SNHLY and FYNNEI. The CDR3: CASSDGSGGVIQYF. The CDR3 coding sequence is TGTGCCAGCAGTGATGGGTCCGGGGGTGTCATTCAGTACTTC.

The genes are TRBV29-1 and TRBJ2-7; D perhaps matches TRBD1 (5 bases). The germline V and J ends were trimmed by 4 bases and 1 base, with 11 bases remaining between them. This CDR3 spans 13 amino acids. Germline CDR1 reads SQVTM; CDR2 reads ANQGSEA. CDR3 sequence: CSVVVTASYEQYF. The CDR3 DNA reads TGCAGCGTTGTCGTGACAGCGTCCTACGAGCAGTACTTC.

Many counts were recorded for this clonotype. The V and J genes are TRBV7-8 and TRBJ1-3, with D unresolved. The CDR3 length is 15 residues. V lost 1 base, J lost 0 bases, and 7 bases lay in between. CDR1 SGHVS and CDR2 FQNEAQ come from the germline V gene. DNA of the CDR3: TGTGCCAGCAGCTTAGTCGGGGACTCTGGAAACACCATATATTTT. It codes for CASSLVGDSGNTIYF. Full variable domain (missing parts from reference TRBV7-8 and TRBJ1-3): GAGVSQSPRYKVAKRGQDVALRCDPISGHVSLFWYQQALGQGPEFLTYFQNEAQLDKSGLPSDRFFAERPEGSVSTLKIQRTQQEDSAVYLCASSLVGDSGNTIYFGEGSWLTVV.

This clonotype was counted many times. The rearrangement links TRBV20-1 to TRBJ2-1; TRBD1 matches 8 bases. In germline, CDR1 is DFQATT, CDR2 SNEGSKA (reference sequence). The length of the CDR3 is 13 residues. V dropped 1 base and J dropped 8; count of bases not matched to a gene: 4. The CDR3 region is CSARGTGIYEQFF. DNA of the CDR3: TGCAGTGCTAGAGGGACAGGGATCTATGAGCAGTTCTTC.

This clonotype was detected many times. J is TRBJ2-7 and V is TRBV12-3 or TRBV12-4, with 8 bases identical to TRBD1. The CDR3 totals 15 residues. V was clipped by 7 bases and J by 3 bases; unmatched bases: 11. The CDR3 sequence is CASTYGGTGVYEQYF. Written as DNA, the CDR3 is TGTGCCAGCACCTACGGCGGGACAGGAGTCTACGAGCAGTACTTC.

This clonotype was counted ten times or more. In nucleotides, the CDR3 is TGCAGCGTTGGACATAACGGCTACACCTTC. It specifies CSVGHNGYTF. The rearrangement uses TRBV29-1 and TRBJ1-2; D is undetermined. V lost 4 bases to trimming and J lost 8 bases, with 8 bases between them. This CDR3 comprises 10 residues. CDR1 is SQVTM and CDR2 is ANQGSEA in the germline V gene.

This clonotype came up many times. This chain connects TRBV15 to TRBJ2-3; D might be TRBD2 (5 bases). Germline V gene lookup returns CDR1 LNHNV and CDR2 YYDKDF (reference sequence). V shed 3 bases and J shed 4 bases, with 14 bases lying between them. This CDR3 contains 15 residues. CDR3 bases: TGTGCCACCAGCAGGGACTCGGGAAGAGCAGATACGCAGTATTTT. The encoded protein is CATSRDSGRADTQYF.

This sequence joins TRBV2 and TRBJ2-1, with D perhaps matching TRBD2 (6 bases). CDR1 SNHLY and CDR2 FYNNEI come from the germline V gene. The length of the CDR3 is 13 residues. V shed 4 bases and J shed 4 bases, with 8 bases lying between them. In DNA, the CDR3 is TGTGCCAGCAGTGGGGGACTGTACAATGAGCAGTTCTTC. This translates into CASSGGLYNEQFF.

This clonotype was seen at least ten times. The chain recombines TRBV20-1 with TRBJ2-1, with 7 bases lining up with TRBD2. V dropped 2 bases and J dropped 3; count of bases not matched to a gene: 10. CDR1 DFQATT and CDR2 SNEGSKA come from the germline V gene (reference sequence). The CDR3 extends over 16 amino acids. DNA of the CDR3: TGCAGTGCTAGAAGAGTCGGCGGGAGTAACTACAATGAGCAGTTCTTC. Translating it yields CSARRVGGSNYNEQFF.

In this sample, this clonotype turned up many times. The chain combines TRBV4-1 with TRBJ2-1; D not certain. CDR1 is MGHRA, CDR2 YSYEKL, per germline. The CDR3 loop spans 14 amino acids. The V end was cut by 5 bases, the J end by 4 bases, with 12 bases between. CDR3 DNA: TGCGCCAGCAGCTCGACGCTGGAGTACAATGAGCAGTTCTTC. It encodes CASSSTLEYNEQFF.

This clonotype is medium-sized. The CDR3 nucleotides are TGTGCCAGCAGTTTCCAGGGCCTTTTAGATCAGCCCCAGCATTTT. Translation gives CASSFQGLLDQPQHF. The chain carries TRBV28 and TRBJ1-5, with a weak D call TRBD1 (5 bases). The ends were cut back, 3 bases at V and 5 bases at J, with 14 bases in the middle. The CDR3 sequence is 15 residues long. Germline V gene data show CDR1 as MDHEN and CDR2 as SYDVKM.

The V call is TRBV29-1, the J call TRBJ2-5; 8 bases are shared with TRBD1. V lost 5 bases, J lost 1 base, and 3 bases stayed unmatched. The germline gives CDR1 SQVTM, CDR2 ANQGSEA. The CDR3 has 13 residues. The CDR3: CSVSDRGQETQYF. The CDR3 DNA follows: TGCAGCGTTAGTGACAGGGGCCAAGAGACCCAGTACTTC.

The gene calls are TRBV20-1 and TRBJ2-1, with TRBD2 matching over 9 bases. CDR1 DFQATT and CDR2 SNEGSKA come from the germline V gene (reference sequence). CDR3 size: 13 residues. V lost 6 bases, J lost 9 bases, and 9 bases stayed unmatched. DNA of the CDR3: TGCAGTGCCGCGGCCAGCGGGGGGTCTGAGCAGTTCTTC. Translation: CSAAASGGSEQFF.

This clonotype was picked up a small number of times. The genes are TRBV7-9 and TRBJ2-1; 9 bases agree with TRBD2. Germline trimming cut 3 bases from V and 0 bases from J; bases unmatched to any gene: 3. This CDR3 has 16 residues. The V gene's germline CDR1 is SEHNR and CDR2 FQNEAQ (reference sequence). The chain's CDR3 is CASSLTSGYSYNEQFF. DNA of the CDR3: TGTGCCAGCAGCTTGACTAGCGGCTACTCCTACAATGAGCAGTTCTTC.

This chain uses TRBV3-1 with TRBJ2-7; unclear D gene. CDR3 length: 13 residues. Trimming took off 5 bases at V and 2 bases at J, with 10 bases between the two ends. From germline, CDR1 is LGHDT and CDR2 YNNKEL (reference sequence). In DNA form, the CDR3 reads TGTGCCAGCAGCTCAACGACTCCCTACGAGCAGTACTTC. Translated: CASSSTTPYEQYF.

J is TRBJ1-5 and V is TRBV15; D is ambiguous. Trimming shortened V by 1 base and J by 4 bases, and 2 bases separated the two germline ends. The length of the CDR3 is 12 residues. Germline lookup yields CDR1 LNHNV and CDR2 YYDKDF (reference sequence). CDR3 sequence reads: CATSRGNQPQHF. The CDR3, as DNA: TGTGCCACCAGCAGAGGGAATCAGCCCCAGCATTTT.

Ten or more counts support this clonotype. The chain joins TRBV7-8 to TRBJ2-7; 7 bases line up with TRBD2. This CDR3 has 14 residues. Germline CDR1 SGHVS, CDR2 FQNEAQ. The junction had 9 bases not matched to a gene; V was cut back by 5 bases and J by 5 bases. This CDR3 reads CASSRIRGVNEQYF. The CDR3 DNA follows: TGTGCCAGCAGCCGAATCCGGGGGGTCAACGAGCAGTACTTC.

V is TRBV28 and J is TRBJ2-7, with 8 bases that match TRBD1. Germline V gene data show CDR1 as MDHEN and CDR2 as SYDVKM. CDR3 length: 18 amino acids. V shed 6 bases, J shed 4 bases, and the junction held 20 bases outside the gene matches. CDR3 in amino acids: CASSRQGLKAHPRYEQYF. CDR3 nucleotides: TGTGCCAGCAGCCGACAGGGGCTGAAGGCTCATCCCAGATACGAGCAGTACTTC. Filled out from reference TRBV28 and TRBJ2-7, the complete variable domain reads DVKVTQSSRYLVKRTGEKVFLECVQDMDHENMFWYRQDPGLGLRLIYFSYDVKMKEKGDIPEGYSVSREKKERFSLILESASTNQTSMYLCASSRQGLKAHPRYEQYFGPGTRLTVT.

The rearrangement links TRBV5-1 to TRBJ2-3, with unresolved D. Germline V gene data show CDR1 as SGHRS and CDR2 as YFSETQ. With 2 bases removed from V and 2 bases from J, the gap between germline ends came to 9 bases. CDR3 size: 14 residues. The CDR3 sequence: CASSFGTTTDTQYF. The CDR3 coding sequence is TGCGCCAGCAGCTTCGGTACAACCACAGATACGCAGTATTTT.

The chain links TRBV20-1 to TRBJ2-3; no firm D call. CDR3 length: 14 amino acids. CDR1 and CDR2 (germline): DFQATT, SNEGSKA (reference sequence). The V gene lost 5 bases and the J gene lost 0 bases, with 12 bases spanning the gap. The DNA of the CDR3 is TGCAGTGCTCCACGAGTTACTAGCACAGATACGCAGTATTTT. Its translation is CSAPRVTSTDTQYF.

This clonotype was observed a few times. The genes are TRBV6-5 and TRBJ2-3; unclear D gene. Per the germline V gene, CDR1 is MNHEY and CDR2 is SVGAGI. The V end lost 6 bases, the J end lost 3 bases, and 10 bases lay between the germline ends. CDR3 length equals 13 residues. CDR3 in amino acids: CASSSMITDTQYF. Here the CDR3 DNA reads TGTGCCAGCAGCTCGATGATTACAGATACGCAGTATTTT.

The V gene is TRBV5-1, the J gene TRBJ1-3; no definite D call. The V gene's germline CDR1 is SGHRS and CDR2 YFSETQ. V shed 4 bases and J shed 3 bases, with 2 bases lying between them. This CDR3 contains 11 residues. The CDR3 loop is CASSDGNTIYF. Here the CDR3 DNA reads TGCGCCAGCAGCGATGGAAACACCATATATTTT.

The chain recombines TRBV20-1 with TRBJ2-7; 9 bases are shared with TRBD1. After removal of 5 bases from V and 5 bases from J, the junction contained 13 bases not matched to a gene. The CDR3 extends over 15 amino acids. Germline assignment: CDR1 DFQATT and CDR2 SNEGSKA (reference sequence). In DNA, the CDR3 is TGCAGTGCTTCAACCGTGGGACAGGGTAAAGACGAGCAGTACTTC. This codes for CSASTVGQGKDEQYF.

The gene calls are TRBV11-2 and TRBJ2-1; D unclear. Germline V lookup: CDR1 SGHAT, CDR2 FQNNGV. Trimming removed 0 bases from V and 7 bases from J, with 16 bases in between. CDR3 length: 16 amino acids. The CDR3 DNA follows: TGTGCCAGCAGCTTAGAACCAGCAGCATTGGGGAATGAGCAGTTCTTC. This sequence encodes CASSLEPAALGNEQFF.